Presented here are 29 T cell receptor beta chains from one specimen sequenced in a study of a mutant IDH1 vaccine in newly diagnosed glioma. Time point indicated: week 5, during vaccination. Mutant IDH1 20-mer peptide, at 300 ug, made up each vaccine dose, with topical imiquimod. Clones were read by immunoSEQ multiplex PCR, and TCRdb kept only the in-frame ones, dropping some. The table has 45,000 to 60,000 clones, roughly 78% seen once. These TCRs are of unknown antigen specificity. Sample: PBMCs, taken from a glioma patient whose treatment included an IDH1 peptide vaccine. The receptors shown here come from a man aged 45-65 years with glioma.

J is TRBJ2-6 and V is TRBV19; D remains ambiguous. Germline CDR1 LNHDA, CDR2 SQIVND (reference sequence). CDR3 length equals 15 residues. V lost 1 base and J lost 0, with 4 bases in between. The CDR3 coding sequence is TGTGCCAGTAGTATAGTTAACTCTGGGGCCAACGTCCTGACTTTC. This gives the protein CASSIVNSGANVLTF.

V is TRBV7-9 and J is TRBJ1-5; D perhaps matches TRBD1 (5 bases). The germline CDR1 and CDR2 sequences are SEHNR and FQNEAQ (reference sequence). This CDR3 has 16 amino acids. Trimming left V 3 bases short and J 2 bases short, with 14 bases between. CDR3 nucleotides: TGTGCCAGCAGCTTGGGGGATGGGGGGGGCAATCAGCCCCAGCATTTT. This sequence encodes CASSLGDGGGNQPQHF.

This sequence joins TRBV14 and TRBJ2-7, with unresolved D. Trimming removed 1 base from V and 4 bases from J, with 8 bases in between. Per the germline V gene, CDR1 is SGHDN and CDR2 is FVKESK. CDR3 length: 13 residues. The CDR3 spells CASSQGNNYEQYF. In DNA, the CDR3 is TGTGCCAGCAGCCAAGGCAATAATTACGAGCAGTACTTC.

The V gene is TRBV4-1, the J gene TRBJ2-5; D possibly corresponds to TRBD2 (5 bases). Per the germline V gene, CDR1 is MGHRA and CDR2 is YSYEKL. This CDR3 is 15 amino acids long. V gave up 2 bases and J gave up 5 bases, with 15 bases separating them. CDR3 coding DNA: TGCGCCAGCAGCCAAACCTGGACGGGAAGGGAGACCCAGTACTTC. Amino acid sequence: CASSQTWTGRETQYF.

There are a few counts of this clone. This chain uses TRBV14 with TRBJ2-7, with D unresolved. The length of the CDR3 is 12 residues. Trimming cost V 1 base and J 6 bases, with 7 bases left between them. Germline CDR1 reads SGHDN; CDR2 reads FVKESK. CDR3 sequence reads: CASSQVPGEQYF. DNA of the CDR3: TGTGCCAGCAGCCAAGTCCCCGGCGAGCAGTACTTC. Complete variable domain (other parts from reference TRBV14 and TRBJ2-7): EAGVTQFPSHSVIEKGQTVTLRCDPISGHDNLYWYRRVMGKEIKFLLHFVKESKQDESGMPNNRFLAERTGGTYSTLKVQPAELEDSGVYFCASSQVPGEQYFGPGTRLTVT.

V is TRBV7-9 and J is TRBJ2-7; unclear D gene. Deletions cut 1 base from V and 0 bases from J, with 10 bases between. This CDR3 has 15 residues. Looked up from germline, CDR1 is SEHNR and CDR2 is FQNEAQ (reference sequence). The CDR3 loop is CASSLEGGSSYEQYF. DNA of the CDR3: TGTGCCAGCAGCTTAGAAGGTGGCAGCTCCTACGAGCAGTACTTC. Looking up the rest from reference TRBV7-9 and TRBJ2-7 gives the full variable domain: DTGVSQNPRHKITKRGQNVTFRCDPISEHNRLYWYRQTLGQGPEFLTYFQNEAQLEKSRLLSDRFSAERPKGSFSTLEIQRTEQGDSAMYLCASSLEGGSSYEQYFGPGTRLTVT.

This chain links TRBV29-1 with TRBJ1-1; D gene unclear. Germline lookup yields CDR1 SQVTM and CDR2 ANQGSEA. The CDR3 loop spans 11 amino acids. Trimming removed 4 bases from V and 4 bases from J, with 7 bases in between. This chain's CDR3 is CSVGALTEAFF. The CDR3 DNA sequence: TGCAGCGTTGGGGCCCTCACTGAAGCTTTCTTT. The whole variable domain, remainder taken from reference TRBV29-1 and TRBJ1-1, is SAVISQKPSRDICQRGTSLTIQCQVDSQVTMMFWYRQQPGQSLTLIATANQGSEATYESGFVIDKFPISRPNLTFSTLTVSNMSPEDSSIYLCSVGALTEAFFGQGTRLTVV.

This chain uses TRBV6-6 with TRBJ1-1; D gene unclear. The germline V gene has CDR1 MNHNY and CDR2 SVGAGI (reference sequence). The V gene lost 6 bases and the J gene lost 1 base, with 6 bases spanning the gap. The CDR3 has 12 amino acids. The CDR3 here is CASSKKNTEAFF. The CDR3 nucleotides are TGTGCCAGCAGCAAAAAGAACACTGAAGCTTTCTTT.

Only a few counts were recorded for this clone. The V call is TRBV29-1, the J call TRBJ2-1; D unresolved. The CDR3 consists of 12 residues. Looked up from germline, CDR1 is SQVTM and CDR2 is ANQGSEA. The ends were cut back, 7 bases at V and 8 bases at J, with 15 bases in the middle. The CDR3 loop reads CSGSLVSYEQFF. CDR3 in DNA: TGCAGCGGCAGCCTTGTATCGTATGAGCAGTTCTTC.

This chain connects TRBV9 to TRBJ2-1; unclear D gene. The CDR3 totals 14 residues. CDR1 is SGDLS, CDR2 YYNGEE, per germline. Trimming removed 4 bases from V and 5 bases from J, with 13 bases in between. CDR3 in DNA: TGTGCCAGCAGCCCCCAAAACAGCAACAATGAGCAGTTCTTC. It is translated as CASSPQNSNNEQFF.

This chain links TRBV7-9 with TRBJ1-5, with 12 bases aligning to TRBD1. Germline V gene data show CDR1 as SEHNR and CDR2 as FQNEAQ (reference sequence). V was clipped by 4 bases and J by 6 bases; unmatched bases: 13. The CDR3 covers 18 residues. The CDR3 DNA sequence: TGTGCCAGCAGCTCATCGGGACAGGGGGCCCTGAGGAGTCAGCCCCAGCATTTT. It specifies CASSSSGQGALRSQPQHF.

J is TRBJ1-1 and V is TRBV30; no clear D gene. From germline, CDR1 is GTSNPN and CDR2 SVGIG (reference sequence). The CDR3 contains 13 residues. Trimming removed 2 bases from V and 6 bases from J, with 13 bases in between. The CDR3 protein is CAWSLTLPPEAFF. The CDR3 DNA reads as TGTGCCTGGAGTCTGACCTTGCCCCCTGAAGCTTTCTTT.

This clone was detected once. The chain joins TRBV7-3 to TRBJ1-2; 11 bases map to TRBD1. V lost 5 bases and J lost 6; bases outside the gene matches: 14. Germline V gives CDR1 SGHTA, CDR2 FQGTGA. The CDR3 runs to 17 residues. CDR3 in DNA: TGTGCCAGCAGCCCCGGTCCGGGACAGGGGGTTCAGAATGGCTACACCTTC. Its protein product is CASSPGPGQGVQNGYTF.

The chain links TRBV9 to TRBJ1-5; 8 positions agree with TRBD1. V gave up 7 bases and J gave up 4 bases; unmatched junction bases: 10. This CDR3 region has 15 residues. In germline, CDR1 is SGDLS, CDR2 YYNGEE. The CDR3 nucleotides are TGTGCCAGCGGCTCCGGGACAGGTTGGAATCAGCCCCAGCATTTT. This gives the protein CASGSGTGWNQPQHF.

The rearrangement joins TRBV6-5 to TRBJ2-7; D gene unclear. V was pared by 7 bases and J by 3 bases, with 16 bases between. Germline V CDR1 and CDR2: MNHEY, SVGAGI. The CDR3 totals 14 residues. CDR3 residues: CASTAKEPNYEQYF. In DNA, the CDR3 is TGTGCCAGCACAGCGAAGGAGCCAAACTACGAGCAGTACTTC.

The chain recombines TRBV19 with TRBJ2-1, with 11 bases that match TRBD2. From germline, CDR1 is LNHDA and CDR2 SQIVND (reference sequence). The CDR3 is 16 amino acids. After removal of 5 bases from V and 4 bases from J, the junction contained 7 bases not matched to a gene. In nucleotides, the CDR3 is TGTGCCAGTAGTGGTGATGGACTAGCGGGTTACAATGAGCAGTTCTTC. It translates to CASSGDGLAGYNEQFF.

The J gene is TRBJ2-7, the V gene TRBV7-8; tentative D call: TRBD2 (6 bases). This CDR3 has 18 amino acids. Germline loops: CDR1 SGHVS, CDR2 FQNEAQ. Trimming pared 5 bases from V and 3 bases from J, leaving 26 bases between. CDR3 residues: CASSGGYLASYSFYEQYF. CDR3 nucleotides: TGTGCCAGCAGCGGAGGGTACCTAGCGTCTTATTCTTTCTACGAGCAGTACTTC.

The V gene is TRBV9, the J gene TRBJ1-1, with 8 nucleotides matching TRBD1. From germline, CDR1 is SGDLS and CDR2 YYNGEE. CDR3 size: 16 residues. With 7 bases clipped from V and 4 bases from J, the junction kept 15 bases outside the gene matches. The CDR3 coding sequence is TGTGCCAGCCATTCAGGGGGCGCAGAGTTGTGCACTGAAGCTTTCTTT. This codes for CASHSGGAELCTEAFF. Full variable domain (rest looked up from reference TRBV9 and TRBJ1-1): DSGVTQTPKHLITATGQRVTLRCSPRSGDLSVYWYQQSLDQGLQFLIQYYNGEERAKGNILERFSAQQFPDLHSELNLSSLELGDSALYFCASHSGGAELCTEAFFGQGTRLTVV.

Only one count was recorded for this clone. The rearrangement joins TRBV6-6 to TRBJ1-2; TRBD1 aligns across 7 bases. Germline V gives CDR1 MNHNY, CDR2 SVGAGI (reference sequence). The CDR3 covers 15 residues. With 6 bases clipped from V and 3 bases from J, the junction kept 10 bases outside the gene matches. The CDR3 sequence: CASRPGAGGDYGYTF. The CDR3 coding sequence is TGTGCCAGCAGACCGGGGGCAGGGGGGGACTATGGCTACACCTTC.

This clone was seen more than once but under ten times. The genes are TRBV30 and TRBJ2-2, with D perhaps being TRBD1 or TRBD2 (6 bases each). Trimming pared 0 bases from V and 4 bases from J, leaving 9 bases between. This CDR3 is 14 amino acids long. Germline V gives CDR1 GTSNPN, CDR2 SVGIG (reference sequence). The CDR3 is CAWSVGGFTGELFF. The CDR3 DNA sequence: TGTGCCTGGAGTGTAGGGGGGTTCACCGGGGAGCTGTTTTTT.

The chain carries TRBV13 and TRBJ1-2; TRBD1 agrees at 12 bases. J gave up 14 bases and V 4 bases, and 17 bases lay outside the gene matches. Germline assignment: CDR1 PRHDT and CDR2 FYEKMQ (reference sequence). The CDR3 runs to 16 residues. CDR3 loop: CASSSTGTGGLGAETF. The CDR3 coding sequence is TGTGCCAGCAGCTCAACCGGGACAGGGGGCTTAGGGGCGGAGACCTTC. The complete variable domain, with remaining parts taken from reference TRBV13 and TRBJ1-2, reads AAGVIQSPRHLIKEKRETATLKCYPIPRHDTVYWYQQGPGQDPQFLISFYEKMQSDKGSIPDRFSAQQFSDYHSELNMSSLELGDSALYFCASSSTGTGGLGAETFGSGTRLTVV.

This clone was detected only once. The chain is built from TRBV30 and TRBJ1-4, with TRBD1 matching over 7 bases. The CDR3 totals 13 residues. Germline CDR1 is GTSNPN and CDR2 is SVGIG (reference sequence). V was pared by 4 bases and J by 7 bases, with 6 bases of the junction left unmatched. CDR3 region: CAWNLQGSEKLFF. CDR3 bases: TGTGCCTGGAATCTACAGGGGAGTGAAAAACTGTTTTTT.

The V gene is TRBV4-3, the J gene TRBJ2-1; D not resolved. The length of the CDR3 is 16 residues. Trimming left V 0 bases short and J 0 bases short, with 9 bases between. Germline V lookup: CDR1 LGHNA, CDR2 YSLEER. This chain's CDR3 is CASSQEVPNSYNEQFF. Here the CDR3 DNA reads TGCGCCAGCAGCCAAGAGGTACCGAACTCCTACAATGAGCAGTTCTTC.

V is TRBV30 and J is TRBJ2-7; D is perhaps TRBD1 or TRBD2 (5 bases each). Germline V gene data show CDR1 as GTSNPN and CDR2 as SVGIG (reference sequence). V lost 3 bases and J lost 2, with 14 bases in between. The CDR3 has 14 amino acids. CDR3 DNA: TGTGCCTGGAGGCCAGGGAGTGAAACCTACGAGCAGTACTTC. It specifies CAWRPGSETYEQYF.

The chain combines TRBV28 with TRBJ2-7, with 7 bases lining up with TRBD1. The trim removed 1 base at V and 2 bases at J, leaving 8 bases unmatched. CDR1 and CDR2 (germline): MDHEN, SYDVKM. This CDR3 region has 16 residues. The CDR3 here is CASSLSLAGTAYEQYF. Here the CDR3 DNA reads TGTGCCAGCAGTTTATCCTTAGCCGGGACAGCCTACGAGCAGTACTTC.

V gene TRBV2 combines with J gene TRBJ2-5; D is perhaps TRBD2 (6 bases). V was cut by 6 bases and J by 5 bases, with 16 bases left in between. The CDR3 contains 14 residues. Germline V CDR1 and CDR2: SNHLY, FYNNEI. The CDR3 DNA is TGTGCCAGCAGCGGCGGGGCAGGGCGGGAGACCCAGTACTTC. Translation: CASSGGAGRETQYF.

A word on this clone: Other DNA sequences in this specimen translate into the identical CDR3. The genes are TRBV30 and TRBJ1-5; weak D call: TRBD1 (6 bases). V was clipped by 0 bases and J by 7 bases, with 10 bases between them. The CDR3 length is 13 residues. The germline CDR1 and CDR2 sequences are GTSNPN and SVGIG (reference sequence). The CDR3 is CAWSVQGNQPQHF. The CDR3 DNA reads as TGTGCCTGGAGTGTACAGGGTAACCAGCCCCAGCATTTT. Drawing the rest from reference TRBV30 and TRBJ1-5, the complete variable domain is SQTIHQWPATLVQPVGSPLSLECTVEGTSNPNLYWYRQAAGRGLQLLFYSVGIGQISSEVPQNLSASRPQDRQFILSSKKLLLSDSGFYLCAWSVQGNQPQHFGDGTRLSIL.

CDR3 DNA: TGTGCCAGCTCATCCCAATCGGGGGTGGGCATCCACAATGAGCAGTTCTTC. This gives the protein CASSSQSGVGIHNEQFF. The chain has TRBV18 and TRBJ2-1; a possible D gene is TRBD2 (6 bases). CDR3 length: 17 residues. Germline CDR1 KGHSH, CDR2 LQKENI. Deletions cut 5 bases from V and 5 bases from J, with 22 bases between.

The V gene is TRBV9, the J gene TRBJ1-3, with D uncertain. The germline V gene has CDR1 SGDLS and CDR2 YYNGEE. The CDR3 spans 15 residues. V lost 0 bases and J 0 bases, leaving 7 bases between the germline ends. For the CDR3, the DNA is TGTGCCAGCAGCGTAGAGCCGTCCTCTGGAAACACCATATATTTT. It is translated as CASSVEPSSGNTIYF.